The T cell receptor (beta chain) described here comes from a study of blood T cells in healthy people across ages. Turning to the study itself: Every two T cells gave about one barcoded beta molecule via template switching.

Each donor supplied roughly 9.1 milliliters of peripheral blood. Study-level points and caveats: Long-lived donors had more naive CD4+ cells and higher diversity than aged donors.

Germline values: CDR1 GTSNPN, CDR2 SVGIG (reference sequence). CDR3 size: 13 residues. Trimming removed 5 bases from V and 2 bases from J; junction bases left unmatched: 3. Together with a sample-barcoded 5' primer, a J-beta primer mix was included in a second PCR lasting about 7 to 12 cycles. A template-switch adaptor containing 12 random nucleotides labeled each cDNA molecule. TCRdb reanalysed the 5' RACE reads using MiXCR and keeps one entry per CDR3 protein. This table has about 1.4 million distinct CDR3 sequences, around 59% appearing once. Of note for this clonotype: Its matching antigen is unknown.

The origin of this receptor is a man aged 18 to 35 in good health. This chain joins TRBV30 and TRBJ1-2, with 9 bases aligning to TRBD1. What was sequenced was blood. The CDR3 loop reads CAWRDRVNYGYTF. The DNA for the CDR3 is TGTGCCTGGCGGGACAGGGTGAACTATGGCTACACCTTC.